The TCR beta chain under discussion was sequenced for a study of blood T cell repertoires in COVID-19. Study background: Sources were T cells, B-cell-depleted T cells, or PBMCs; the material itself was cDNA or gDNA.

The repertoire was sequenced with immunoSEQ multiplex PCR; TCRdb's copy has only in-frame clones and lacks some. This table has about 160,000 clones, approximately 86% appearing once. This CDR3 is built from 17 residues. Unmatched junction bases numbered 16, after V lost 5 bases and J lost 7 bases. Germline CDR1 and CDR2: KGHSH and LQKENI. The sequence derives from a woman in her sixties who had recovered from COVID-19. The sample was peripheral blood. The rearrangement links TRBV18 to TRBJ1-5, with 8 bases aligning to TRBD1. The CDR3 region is CASSEVIHRGTGQPQHF. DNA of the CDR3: TGTGCCAGCTCAGAGGTGATTCACAGGGGGACAGGACAGCCCCAGCATTTT. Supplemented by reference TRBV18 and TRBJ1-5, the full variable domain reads NAGVMQNPRHLVRRRGQEARLRCSPMKGHSHVYWYRQLPEEGLKFMVYLQKENIIDESGMPKERFSAEFPKEGPSILRIQQVVRGDSAAYFCASSEVIHRGTGQPQHFGDGTRLSIL.